These 3 T cell receptor beta chains originate from one sample sequenced in a study of T cell repertoires in cytomegalovirus infection. TCRdb fed the reads into MiXCR, producing one record per CDR3 protein. Of about 140,000 distinct CDR3 sequences in the sample, about 6.1% were seen once. Source material: PBMCs. The receptor set was obtained from a human donor in good health (CMV status not recorded). Some clones in this sample may be carry-over from other donors' samples.

This clonotype was observed at least ten times. The J gene is TRBJ2-7, the V gene TRBV7-2, with D perhaps TRBD1 (5 bases). The CDR3 consists of 16 residues. The germline V gene encodes CDR1 SGHTA and CDR2 FQGNSA. Deletions cut 4 bases from V and 3 bases from J, with 19 bases between. CDR3 nucleotides: TGTGCCAGCAGCTCGATTCCAGGGTATTCGAACTACGAGCAGTACTTC. Residues: CASSSIPGYSNYEQYF.

This clonotype was recorded only once. V usage is TRBV19 and J usage is TRBJ2-3; D may be TRBD1 or TRBD2 (5 bases each). The CDR3 runs to 18 residues. V lost 5 bases to trimming and J lost 10 bases, with 31 bases between them. Germline assignment: CDR1 LNHDA and CDR2 SQIVND (reference sequence). CDR3 in DNA: TGTGCCAGTAGTTACTTCGGAGGACACCGCTCGGGGCCGGTGGCGCAGTATTTT. Protein product: CASSYFGGHRSGPVAQYF.

This clonotype was seen at least ten times. V is TRBV7-2 and J is TRBJ1-2, with TRBD1 as a possible D gene (6 bases). Germline lookup yields CDR1 SGHTA and CDR2 FQGNSA. This CDR3 has 16 amino acids. V lost 1 base and J lost 2, with 14 bases in between. CDR3 bases: TGTGCCAGCAGCTTAGGGGGGACAACTAGAAACTATGGCTACACCTTC. The encoded protein is CASSLGGTTRNYGYTF.